These 23 T cell receptor beta chains came from one sample sequenced in a study of cytomegalovirus exposure and HLA in healthy donors. Method: immunoSEQ multiplex PCR; TCRdb's copy keeps in-frame clones and lacks some. The sample records about 160,000 clones, 85% to 90% being singletons. Sample: PBMCs. The receptors come from a man younger than 35 in good health and CMV-seropositive.

The rearrangement links TRBV10-3 to TRBJ1-5, with D uncertain. V dropped 4 bases and J dropped 5 bases, with 9 bases sitting between them. Germline loops: CDR1 ENHRY, CDR2 SYGVKD. The CDR3 length is 13 residues. CDR3 DNA sequence: TGTGCCATCAGTGGCGAGTTCGATCAGCCCCAGCATTTT. This gives the protein CAISGEFDQPQHF.

This chain joins TRBV15 and TRBJ2-3; D remains unclear. V dropped 1 base and J dropped 3 bases, with 8 bases sitting between them. The CDR3 is 14 amino acids. Per the germline V gene, CDR1 is LNHNV and CDR2 is YYDKDF (reference sequence). The CDR3 DNA reads TGTGCCACCAGCAGAGGTGTCCGGACAGATACGCAGTATTTT. As protein: CATSRGVRTDTQYF.

The V and J genes are TRBV6-5 and TRBJ2-7; D ambiguous. The CDR3 consists of 13 residues. Germline values: CDR1 MNHEY, CDR2 SVGAGI. Trimming removed 3 bases from V and 0 bases from J, with 6 bases in between. CDR3 coding DNA: TGTGCCAGCAGTTATGCCAGCTCCTACGAGCAGTACTTC. The encoded protein is CASSYASSYEQYF.

The CDR3: CASRAGQGHEQYF. DNA for the CDR3: TGCGCCAGCAGGGCAGGGCAGGGCCACGAGCAGTACTTC. V usage is TRBV5-1 and J usage is TRBJ2-7; D is perhaps TRBD1 (5 bases). Germline V gene lookup returns CDR1 SGHRS and CDR2 YFSETQ. CDR3 length equals 13 residues. Trimming took off 5 bases at V and 5 bases at J, with 14 bases between the two ends.

V gene TRBV27 combines with J gene TRBJ2-2, with a possible D match to TRBD1 (5 bases). CDR1 MNHEY and CDR2 SMNVEV come from the germline V gene (reference sequence). The CDR3 is 14 amino acids. V lost 7 bases, J lost 2 bases, and 11 bases lay in between. CDR3 region: CASKHRRNTGELFF. CDR3 coding DNA: TGTGCCAGCAAGCACAGGAGAAACACCGGGGAGCTGTTTTTT.

This chain links TRBV6-6 with TRBJ2-1; 7 bases fit TRBD2. The germline CDR1 and CDR2 sequences are MNHNY and SVGAGI (reference sequence). Trimming removed 5 bases from V and 8 bases from J; junction bases left unmatched: 9. This CDR3 is 14 amino acids long. CDR3 bases: TGTGCCAGCAGTCCTGGACTAGTATACGATGAGCAGTTCTTC. This encodes CASSPGLVYDEQFF.

V gene TRBV7-8 combines with J gene TRBJ1-3; D not certain. The germline V and J ends were trimmed by 0 bases and 9 bases, with 9 bases remaining between them. This CDR3 has 13 residues. The germline V gene encodes CDR1 SGHVS and CDR2 FQNEAQ. DNA of the CDR3: TGTGCCAGCAGCTTAGCCGTTCTCGGCACCATATATTTT. It yields the protein CASSLAVLGTIYF.

Many counts were recorded for this clone. The chain links TRBV7-9 to TRBJ2-2; D gene ambiguous. V lost 5 bases to trimming and J lost 1 base, with 14 bases between them. Germline V lookup: CDR1 SEHNR, CDR2 FQNEAQ (reference sequence). This CDR3 spans 16 amino acids. The CDR3 sequence: CASSDLGTENTGELFF. The CDR3 DNA reads as TGTGCCAGCAGCGATCTAGGCACTGAGAACACCGGGGAGCTGTTTTTT.

This clone was counted once. J is TRBJ2-1 and V is TRBV4-1; TRBD2 aligns across 14 bases. The CDR3 has 18 residues. The germline V gene has CDR1 MGHRA and CDR2 YSYEKL. The ends lost 1 base at V and 0 bases at J; junction bases unmatched: 2. The CDR3 DNA is TGCGCCAGCAGCCAAGGACTAGCGGGAGGGAGCTCCTACAATGAGCAGTTCTTC. It is translated as CASSQGLAGGSSYNEQFF.

The rearrangement links TRBV30 to TRBJ2-3; 7 bases match TRBD1. The junction had 11 bases not matched to a gene; V was cut back by 2 bases and J by 3 bases. Germline CDR1 GTSNPN, CDR2 SVGIG (reference sequence). This CDR3 contains 16 residues. The CDR3: CAWSRDRVGRTDTQYF. CDR3 nucleotides: TGTGCCTGGAGTCGAGACAGGGTGGGTCGGACAGATACGCAGTATTTT.

This chain joins TRBV27 and TRBJ2-3; tentative D call: TRBD2 (5 bases). There are 15 residues in the CDR3. The V gene's germline CDR1 is MNHEY and CDR2 SMNVEV (reference sequence). V shed 1 base and J shed 0 bases, with 8 bases lying between them. The CDR3 DNA reads TGTGCCAGCAGTTTATTGCGGACTAGCACAGATACGCAGTATTTT. This translates into CASSLLRTSTDTQYF.

This clone was seen once. The chain employs TRBV28 and TRBJ2-4; D call uncertain. CDR3 length: 15 amino acids. V lost 2 bases to trimming and J lost 3 bases, with 11 bases between them. Germline V gives CDR1 MDHEN, CDR2 SYDVKM. This CDR3 reads CASSLHRVHKNIQYF. CDR3 coding DNA: TGTGCCAGCAGTTTACACAGAGTTCACAAAAACATTCAGTACTTC. Using reference TRBV28 and TRBJ2-4 for the parts outside the CDR3, the full variable domain is DVKVTQSSRYLVKRTGEKVFLECVQDMDHENMFWYRQDPGLGLRLIYFSYDVKMKEKGDIPEGYSVSREKKERFSLILESASTNQTSMYLCASSLHRVHKNIQYFGAGTRLSVL.

This clone came up once. The chain uses TRBV19 and TRBJ2-7; the match to TRBD2 covers 14 bases. CDR3 length equals 16 residues. Germline CDR1 reads LNHDA; CDR2 reads SQIVND (reference sequence). Trimming took 5 bases from V and 2 from J; bases not matched to a gene: 5. CDR3 loop: CASSLPTSGRAYEQYF. The CDR3 nucleotides read TGTGCCAGTAGTCTCCCGACTAGCGGGAGGGCCTACGAGCAGTACTTC.

The V and J genes are TRBV29-1 and TRBJ2-1, with a possible D match to TRBD1 (7 bases). The germline CDR1 and CDR2 sequences are SQVTM and ANQGSEA. V gave up 3 bases and J gave up 0 bases, with 12 bases separating them. The CDR3 extends over 15 amino acids. The CDR3 DNA follows: TGCAGCGTTGAGATTCAGGGGGGCTCCTACAATGAGCAGTTCTTC. Amino acid sequence: CSVEIQGGSYNEQFF.

V and J are TRBV19 and TRBJ2-5, with TRBD2 matching 7 bases. This CDR3 comprises 15 residues. Germline V CDR1 and CDR2: LNHDA, SQIVND (reference sequence). The J segment lost 7 bases and the V segment lost 6 bases, leaving 14 bases of the junction unmatched. The CDR3 loop reads CASSLQGREKSTQYF. In nucleotides, the CDR3 is TGTGCCAGTAGCCTCCAAGGGCGGGAGAAGTCGACCCAGTACTTC.

The CDR3 loop reads CASSLVAGLVYEQYF. CDR3 in DNA: TGTGCCAGCAGCTTGGTCGCGGGACTAGTCTACGAGCAGTACTTC. The chain has TRBV5-8 and TRBJ2-7; 8 bases match TRBD2. V shed 0 bases and J 3 bases; nucleotides not matched to a gene: 5. This CDR3 is 15 amino acids long. Germline assignment: CDR1 SGHTS and CDR2 YDEGEE.

In the case of this clone: At the DNA level, this CDR3 is encoded by other sequences in the same sample as well. This sequence joins TRBV5-6 and TRBJ1-2, with a tentative D call TRBD1 (5 bases). V lost 3 bases, J lost 2 bases, and 17 bases lay in between. This CDR3 has 16 residues. Germline V CDR1 and CDR2: SGHDT, YYEEEE. CDR3 sequence reads: CASSWGVRGRNYGYTF. The CDR3 DNA follows: TGTGCCAGCAGCTGGGGGGTTCGGGGTAGAAACTATGGCTACACCTTC.

This chain uses TRBV9 with TRBJ2-1, with 7 positions matching TRBD1. The V segment lost 3 bases and the J segment 2 bases; nucleotides outside the gene matches: 2. The CDR3 extends over 14 amino acids. Germline CDR1 reads SGDLS; CDR2 reads YYNGEE. CDR3 residues: CASSAGTAYNEQFF. The CDR3 DNA reads as TGTGCCAGCAGCGCCGGGACAGCCTACAATGAGCAGTTCTTC. The full variable domain, in which reference TRBV9 and TRBJ2-1 provide the parts outside the CDR3, is DSGVTQTPKHLITATGQRVTLRCSPRSGDLSVYWYQQSLDQGLQFLIQYYNGEERAKGNILERFSAQQFPDLHSELNLSSLELGDSALYFCASSAGTAYNEQFFGPGTRLTVL.

This sequence joins TRBV7-8 and TRBJ2-7; 9 positions match TRBD2. This CDR3 has 16 amino acids. In germline, CDR1 is SGHVS, CDR2 FQNEAQ. V shed 6 bases and J 4 bases; nucleotides not matched to a gene: 13. DNA for the CDR3: TGTGCCAGCAGTTTTGTGATTTCTAGCGGGGTATACGAGCAGTACTTC. Protein: CASSFVISSGVYEQYF.

This chain links TRBV5-1 with TRBJ1-3; D is unclear. The germline CDR1 and CDR2 sequences are SGHRS and YFSETQ. V was shortened by 0 bases and J by 2 bases, with 9 bases between the two germline ends. CDR3 length: 15 residues. The CDR3 loop reads CASSLGTVTGNTIYF. The CDR3 coding sequence is TGCGCCAGCAGCTTGGGTACAGTGACTGGAAACACCATATATTTT.

The genes are TRBV7-9 and TRBJ2-1; 11 nucleotides match TRBD1. The CDR3 runs to 14 residues. Germline V lookup: CDR1 SEHNR, CDR2 FQNEAQ (reference sequence). V was clipped by 4 bases and J by 8 bases; unmatched bases: 4. The CDR3 region is CASSSRTGGDEQFF. CDR3 nucleotide sequence: TGTGCCAGCAGCTCCAGGACAGGGGGCGATGAGCAGTTCTTC.

The V and J genes are TRBV7-6 and TRBJ2-7; 8 nucleotides match TRBD1. The trim removed 1 base at V and 6 bases at J, leaving 5 bases unmatched. Germline lookup yields CDR1 SGHVS and CDR2 FNYEAQ. The CDR3 is 14 amino acids. The CDR3 region has the DNA TGTGCCAGCAGCTTAGGAGCAGGGGGCGGCGAGCAGTACTTC. It yields the protein CASSLGAGGGEQYF.

The CDR3, as DNA: TGTGCCAGCAGTGTGTTCAGGGACAATGAGCAGTTCTTC. Protein product: CASSVFRDNEQFF. The chain has TRBV6-1 and TRBJ2-1; D perhaps matches TRBD1 (5 bases). The germline gives CDR1 MNHNS, CDR2 SASEGT. V gave up 4 bases and J gave up 5 bases, with 9 bases separating them. This CDR3 has 13 residues.